This is a list of T cell receptor beta chains from one sample in a study of T cells in Graves' hyperthyroidism and ophthalmopathy. Via MiXCR, TCRdb re-called the multiplex PCR reads, giving one row per CDR3 protein. Of about 300,000 distinct CDR3 sequences listed, 12% to 15% were seen once; the top ten hold roughly 7.9%. Input material: blood. The receptors were sampled from a woman between 40 and 55 years old with Graves' hyperthyroidism. Each CDR3 is given with its conserved first and last residue. A D gene is named only where the DNA matches it firmly. Some rows have no size entry. The others give once, few or many, or a class for an expanded clone.

>TRBD2|TRBV19|TRBJ2-5|-
CASSIQLAGLRETQYF
TGTGCCAGTAGTATCCAACTAGCGGGATTGCGAGAGACCCAGTACTTC
>TRBD1|TRBV11-2|TRBJ2-2|many
CASSFMTGVVGELFF
TGTGCCAGCAGCTTCATGACAGGGGTCGTCGGGGAGCTGTTTTTT
>-|TRBV6-1|TRBJ2-1|many
CASSPPGRKEQFF
TGTGCCAGCAGTCCCCCGGGCAGGAAAGAGCAGTTCTTC
>TRBD2|TRBV6-1|TRBJ2-3|many
CASKLGTGGPSDTQYF
TGTGCCAGCAAGTTGGGGACGGGAGGGCCATCAGATACGCAGTATTTT
>-|TRBV20-1|TRBJ1-6|many
CSAPQGVGDSPLHF
TGCAGTGCTCCACAGGGTGTTGGAGATTCACCCCTCCACTTT
>TRBD2|TRBV20-1|TRBJ2-3|many
CSASRAAGGGGTDTQYF
TGCAGTGCTAGTAGAGCGGCGGGGGGGGGAGGTACGGATACGCAGTATTTT
>TRBD2|TRBV18|TRBJ2-1|-
CASSPLTSGSFGEQFF
TGTGCCAGCTCACCGCTGACTAGCGGGAGTTTTGGGGAGCAGTTCTTC
>-|TRBV6-1|TRBJ1-5|many
CASSSWGQPQHF
TGTGCCAGCAGTTCATGGGGGCAGCCCCAGCATTTT
>-|TRBV20-1|TRBJ1-5|-
CSANLHNQPQHF
TGCAGTGCTAATTTGCATAATCAGCCCCAGCATTTT
>-|TRBV4-1|TRBJ2-1|-
CASSQGGRNEQFF
TGCGCCAGCAGCCAAGGGGGTAGGAATGAGCAGTTCTTC
>TRBD1|TRBV2|TRBJ1-5|many
CASSDQGVSNQPQHF
TGTGCCAGCAGTGACCAGGGGGTGAGCAATCAGCCCCAGCATTTT
>TRBD1|TRBV10-3|TRBJ2-7|many
CAISPGQGAGEQYF
TGTGCCATCAGCCCGGGACAGGGGGCGGGCGAGCAGTACTTC
>-|TRBV7-9|TRBJ1-6|-
CASSRMGASSYNSPLHF
TGTGCCAGCAGCCGGATGGGGGCTAGCTCCTATAATTCACCCCTCCACTTT
>-|TRBV5-1|TRBJ2-2|-
CATTGVTGELFF
TGCGCCACCACGGGGGTCACCGGGGAGCTGTTTTTT
>TRBD1|TRBV30|TRBJ2-7|-
CATRTGGAFGQYF
TGTGCCACGAGGACAGGGGGCGCCTTCGGGCAGTACTTC
>-|TRBV6-1|TRBJ1-1|many
CASSDRPRTMNTEAFF
TGTGCCAGCAGTGATAGACCCAGGACCATGAACACTGAAGCTTTCTTT
>-|TRBV7-2|TRBJ1-2|many
CAILSRVYGYTF
TGTGCCATCCTCAGTAGGGTCTATGGCTACACCTTC
>TRBD2|TRBV6-1|TRBJ2-3|many
CASSDGTVLAVRTDTQYF
TGTGCCAGCAGTGATGGGACGGTACTAGCGGTGCGCACAGATACGCAGTATTTT
>-|TRBV12-3/TRBV12-4|TRBJ1-3|many
CASSLGGRSGNTIYF
TGTGCCAGCAGTTTGGGGGGGCGGTCAGGAAACACCATATATTTT
>-|TRBV10-2|TRBJ1-1|many
CASSEYRNTEAFF
TGCGCCAGCAGTGAGTACAGGAACACTGAAGCTTTCTTT
>-|TRBV19|TRBJ2-1|few
CASSRRINNEQFF
TGTGCCAGTAGTAGAAGGATCAACAATGAGCAGTTCTTC
>TRBD1|TRBV28|TRBJ1-4|many
CASTTPGQGEKLFF
TGTGCCAGCACCACGCCGGGACAGGGGGAAAAACTGTTTTTT
>-|TRBV27|TRBJ1-6|many
CASTITGPANSPLHF
TGTGCCAGCACCATTACAGGTCCCGCGAATTCACCCCTCCACTTT